Listed here are 16 T cell receptor beta chains from one sample, sequenced in a study of blood T cell repertoires in COVID-19. Sequencing used immunoSEQ multiplex PCR; TCRdb keeps in-frame clones, though not all of them. The repertoire holds around 320,000 clones, with roughly 87% as singletons. Sequencing was done on a sample of peripheral blood. The receptors were gathered from a man between 18 and 29 years old with active or convalescent COVID-19.

The sample holds one count of this clone. The J gene is TRBJ1-6, the V gene TRBV7-9; no firm D call. Per germline, CDR1 SEHNR and CDR2 FQNEAQ (reference sequence). Trimming removed 5 bases at V and 5 bases at J, with 10 bases between. This CDR3 contains 14 residues. The CDR3 DNA reads TGTGCCAGCAGCGCGTTGATCGATAATTCACCCCTCCACTTT. Translating it yields CASSALIDNSPLHF.

This clone appeared once. The chain has TRBV2 and TRBJ2-7; D is unresolved. V dropped 4 bases and J dropped 3 bases, with 16 bases sitting between them. CDR3 length: 15 amino acids. Germline CDR1 is SNHLY and CDR2 is FYNNEI. The CDR3 DNA reads as TGTGCCAGCAGTGCTCTAGACCCCCTCCTCTACGAGCAGTACTTC. It yields the protein CASSALDPLLYEQYF. Combining the CDR3 with reference TRBV2 and TRBJ2-7 gives the whole variable domain EPEVTQTPSHQVTQMGQEVILRCVPISNHLYFYWYRQILGQKVEFLVSFYNNEISEKSEIFDDQFSVERPDGSNFTLKIRSTKLEDSAMYFCASSALDPLLYEQYFGPGTRLTVT.

The gene calls are TRBV3-1 (or the pseudogene TRBV3-2) and TRBJ1-2; TRBD1 agrees at 7 bases. V lost 1 base and J lost 7; bases outside the gene matches: 12. The CDR3 length is 16 residues. Per germline, CDR1 LGHDT and CDR2 YNNKEL (reference sequence). CDR3 in amino acids: CASSQVGGGGASGYTF. The CDR3 nucleotides are TGTGCCAGCAGCCAAGTGGGTGGAGGGGGCGCGTCTGGCTACACCTTC.

This clone has a single count. The V gene is TRBV5-6, the J gene TRBJ2-1; maybe TRBD2 (6 bases). The CDR3 has 15 amino acids. Trimming left V 4 bases short and J 6 bases short, with 17 bases between. CDR1 and CDR2 (germline): SGHDT, YYEEEE. CDR3 amino acids: CASSDRDFAFNEQFF. CDR3 nucleotides: TGTGCCAGCAGCGATAGGGACTTCGCGTTCAATGAGCAGTTCTTC. Drawing the rest from reference TRBV5-6 and TRBJ2-1, the complete variable domain is DAGVTQSPTHLIKTRGQQVTLRCSPKSGHDTVSWYQQALGQGPQFIFQYYEEEERQRGNFPDRFSGHQFPNYSSELNVNALLLGDSALYLCASSDRDFAFNEQFFGPGTRLTVL.

V and J are TRBV6-1 and TRBJ2-7, with 7 positions matching TRBD1. Germline CDR1 and CDR2: MNHNS and SASEGT. The CDR3 is made up of 13 amino acids. The junction had 1 base not matched to a gene; V was cut back by 3 bases and J by 2 bases. In nucleotides, the CDR3 is TGTGCCAGCAGTGATGGGACAGCCTACGAGCAGTACTTC. This codes for CASSDGTAYEQYF.

A word on this clone: The identical CDR3 is also encoded by other nucleotide sequences in the sample. This chain joins TRBV9 and TRBJ2-7; 7 bases fit TRBD1. Germline V gives CDR1 SGDLS, CDR2 YYNGEE. The CDR3 extends over 14 amino acids. The J segment lost 2 bases and the V segment lost 0 bases, leaving 2 bases of the junction unmatched. The CDR3 loop reads CASSVGQGAYEQYF. The CDR3 DNA reads TGTGCCAGCAGCGTAGGTCAGGGGGCCTACGAGCAGTACTTC.

The CDR3 here is CASSPGQGPSPLHF. The CDR3 bases are TGCGCCAGCAGCCCGGGACAGGGGCCTTCACCCCTCCACTTT. This chain uses TRBV10-1 with TRBJ1-6, with 10 bases lining up with TRBD1. V was clipped by 6 bases and J by 9 bases; unmatched bases: 5. CDR1 is WNHNN, CDR2 SYGVQD, per germline (reference sequence). The length of the CDR3 is 14 residues.

The chain links TRBV27 to TRBJ1-2; the match to TRBD1 covers 9 bases. The V segment lost 8 bases and the J segment 3 bases; nucleotides outside the gene matches: 10. Germline assignment: CDR1 MNHEY and CDR2 SMNVEV (reference sequence). The CDR3 is 15 residues long. CDR3 residues: CASGNTGGAYYGYTF. CDR3 nucleotide sequence: TGTGCCAGCGGGAACACAGGGGGCGCTTACTATGGCTACACCTTC.

The rearrangement uses TRBV25-1 and TRBJ2-5, with 9 positions matching TRBD2. CDR1 is MGHDK and CDR2 is SYGVNS in the germline V gene. CDR3 length: 16 residues. After removal of 6 bases from V and 5 bases from J, the junction contained 13 bases not matched to a gene. The CDR3 DNA reads TGTGCCAGCAGCCCATCGGGGCGGGAGGGCTGGGAGACCCAGTACTTC. Protein sequence: CASSPSGREGWETQYF.

The chain joins TRBV7-3 to TRBJ2-6, with D perhaps TRBD2 (7 bases). The CDR3 extends over 16 amino acids. Trimming cost V 4 bases and J 0 bases, with 10 bases left between them. CDR1 is SGHTA, CDR2 FQGTGA, per germline. CDR3 DNA sequence: TGTGCCAGCAGCTGGGGAGGGGGCTCTGGGGCCAACGTCCTGACTTTC. It is translated as CASSWGGGSGANVLTF. The variable domain in full, with the rest retrieved from reference TRBV7-3 and TRBJ2-6, is GAGVSQTPSNKVTEKGKYVELRCDPISGHTALYWYRQSLGQGPEFLIYFQGTGAADDSGLPNDRFFAVRPEGSVSTLKIQRTERGDSAVYLCASSWGGGSGANVLTFGAGSRLTVL.

This CDR3 is CASSLSVTSYNEQFF. The CDR3 DNA is TGCGCCAGCAGCTTGTCTGTCACCAGCTACAATGAGCAGTTCTTC. The gene calls are TRBV5-1 and TRBJ2-1, with D uncertain. Trimming took off 1 base at V and 3 bases at J, with 11 bases between the two ends. This CDR3 region has 15 residues. Germline assignment: CDR1 SGHRS and CDR2 YFSETQ.

This clone appeared a single time. The chain carries TRBV7-9 and TRBJ2-1, with TRBD2 identical over 13 bases. CDR3 length: 16 amino acids. V was pared by 5 bases and J by 8 bases, with 9 bases of the junction left unmatched. Germline V lookup: CDR1 SEHNR, CDR2 FQNEAQ (reference sequence). CDR3 DNA sequence: TGTGCCAGCAGCCAGCGGACTAGCGGGAGCCCGCATGAGCAGTTCTTC. Its protein product is CASSQRTSGSPHEQFF.

The rearrangement links TRBV2 to TRBJ1-4; 8 bases agree with TRBD1. The junction had 2 bases not matched to a gene; V was cut back by 3 bases and J by 5 bases. The CDR3 loop spans 14 amino acids. In germline, CDR1 is SNHLY, CDR2 FYNNEI. The CDR3 coding sequence is TGTGCCAGCAGTGACAGGGGGCCCAATGAAAAACTGTTTTTT. It yields the protein CASSDRGPNEKLFF.

V is TRBV7-9 and J is TRBJ1-2; D gene unclear. CDR3 size: 14 residues. Germline CDR1 reads SEHNR; CDR2 reads FQNEAQ (reference sequence). V was pared by 4 bases and J by 4 bases, with 13 bases between. The CDR3 sequence is CASSSLPVGYGYTF. The DNA of the CDR3 is TGTGCCAGCAGCTCCCTTCCGGTTGGCTATGGCTACACCTTC.

The chain joins TRBV12-3 or TRBV12-4 to TRBJ2-5; 11 nucleotides agree with TRBD2. The CDR3 has 13 amino acids. V dropped 8 bases and J dropped 6; count of bases not matched to a gene: 5. In DNA form, the CDR3 reads TGTGCCAGCTCCACTAGCGGGGGACAGACCCAGTACTTC. This sequence encodes CASSTSGGQTQYF.

This rearrangement joins TRBV20-1 to TRBJ2-5; the D is unclear. The CDR3 has 14 amino acids. Trimming pared 3 bases from V and 0 bases from J, leaving 11 bases between. Germline lookup yields CDR1 DFQATT and CDR2 SNEGSKA (reference sequence). DNA for the CDR3: TGCAGTGCTAGTATCGGCAGCGACCAAGAGACCCAGTACTTC. Translated, it gives CSASIGSDQETQYF.